This is a list of T cell receptor beta chains from one sample in a study of blood T cell repertoires in COVID-19. Clones were sequenced by immunoSEQ multiplex PCR, and TCRdb holds only the in-frame ones, with some missing. The table includes hundreds of thousands of clones, around 84% detected once. Sequencing was done on a sample of PBMCs or T cells enriched from blood (not recorded which). The origin of the receptors is a man aged 25 to 45 with acute COVID-19. Both conserved end residues are part of each CDR3. Fields, in order: J gene, V gene, D gene, clone size, CDR3 length, CDR3 DNA, CDR3 protein. A D gene is named only where the DNA matches it firmly. Size values are once, few and many counts, or a class for expanded clones, and some rows have none.

J gene: TRBJ1-1
V gene: TRBV24-1
D gene: -
clone size: -
CDR3 length: 14
CDR3 DNA: TGTGCCACCAGGGGCCCCCATGAGAACACTGAAGCTTTCTTT
CDR3 protein: CATRGPHENTEAFF

J gene: TRBJ2-1
V gene: TRBV24-1
D gene: TRBD2
clone size: -
CDR3 length: 18
CDR3 DNA: TGTGCCACCAGTGATTTGAGTGGACGGGAGGCTTCCTACAATGAGCAGTTCTTC
CDR3 protein: CATSDLSGREASYNEQFF

J gene: TRBJ1-1
V gene: TRBV12-5
D gene: -
clone size: -
CDR3 length: 14
CDR3 DNA: TGTGCTAGTGGTTCTTCCCCCGGGAACACTGAAGCTTTCTTT
CDR3 protein: CASGSSPGNTEAFF

J gene: TRBJ1-6
V gene: TRBV6-1
D gene: -
clone size: -
CDR3 length: 16
CDR3 DNA: TGTGCCAGCAGTGCCCCAGCGAGCTCCTATAATTCACCCCTCCACTTT
CDR3 protein: CASSAPASSYNSPLHF

J gene: TRBJ2-4
V gene: TRBV24-1
D gene: -
clone size: few
CDR3 length: 16
CDR3 DNA: TGTGCCACCAGTGAGCGTAACCCAGGGCCCAAAAACATTCAGTACTTC
CDR3 protein: CATSERNPGPKNIQYF

J gene: TRBJ1-5
V gene: TRBV28
D gene: -
clone size: -
CDR3 length: 16
CDR3 DNA: TGTGCCAGCAGTCGAAAGCGGACAGTTAGGAATCAGCCCCAGCATTTT
CDR3 protein: CASSRKRTVRNQPQHF

J gene: TRBJ1-2
V gene: TRBV7-9
D gene: -
clone size: few
CDR3 length: 14
CDR3 DNA: TGTGCCAGCAGCTTAGCCCGAGGGCTGCATGGCTACACCTTC
CDR3 protein: CASSLARGLHGYTF

J gene: TRBJ2-5
V gene: TRBV24-1
D gene: -
clone size: -
CDR3 length: 15
CDR3 DNA: TGTGCCACCAGTGCGCTTCGCGGGGGCACCGAGACCCAGTACTTC
CDR3 protein: CATSALRGGTETQYF

J gene: TRBJ1-2
V gene: TRBV27
D gene: -
clone size: -
CDR3 length: 14
CDR3 DNA: TGTGCCAGCAGTTTATCGGCGGAGGGATATGGCTACACCTTC
CDR3 protein: CASSLSAEGYGYTF

J gene: TRBJ1-5
V gene: TRBV5-1
D gene: -
clone size: -
CDR3 length: 13
CDR3 DNA: TGCGCCAGCAGTGCTGAGGGGGATCAGCCCCAGCATTTT
CDR3 protein: CASSAEGDQPQHF

J gene: TRBJ2-1
V gene: TRBV20-1
D gene: TRBD2
clone size: -
CDR3 length: 15
CDR3 DNA: TGCAGTGCTAGTCCCCCAGCGGGAGCCGTAGATGAGCAGTTCTTC
CDR3 protein: CSASPPAGAVDEQFF

J gene: TRBJ1-2
V gene: TRBV29-1
D gene: TRBD1
clone size: -
CDR3 length: 13
CDR3 DNA: TGCAGCGCAACTCAGCCCACAGGGGTGGGCTACACCTTC
CDR3 protein: CSATQPTGVGYTF

J gene: TRBJ2-1
V gene: TRBV2
D gene: -
clone size: -
CDR3 length: 14
CDR3 DNA: TGTGCCAGCAGTGCTGGGGGCCCCTACAATGAGCAGTTCTTC
CDR3 protein: CASSAGGPYNEQFF

J gene: TRBJ2-3
V gene: TRBV11-3
D gene: -
clone size: few
CDR3 length: 13
CDR3 DNA: TGTGCCAGCAGCTTATCTTGGAGGGATACGCAGTATTTT
CDR3 protein: CASSLSWRDTQYF

J gene: TRBJ1-4
V gene: TRBV5-1
D gene: TRBD1
clone size: -
CDR3 length: 14
CDR3 DNA: TGCGCCAGCAGCTTGCGCACAGGGGAAGAAAAACTGTTTTTT
CDR3 protein: CASSLRTGEEKLFF

J gene: TRBJ1-1
V gene: TRBV6-5
D gene: TRBD1
clone size: -
CDR3 length: 15
CDR3 DNA: TGTGCCAGCAAGGGGGCAGATACTAGGAGCACTGAAGCTTTCTTT
CDR3 protein: CASKGADTRSTEAFF

J gene: TRBJ2-6
V gene: TRBV19
D gene: -
clone size: few
CDR3 length: 17
CDR3 DNA: TGTGCCAGTACGGGGTACGGCAAACGCTCTGGGGCCAACGTCCTGACTTTC
CDR3 protein: CASTGYGKRSGANVLTF

J gene: TRBJ1-1
V gene: TRBV24-1
D gene: -
clone size: -
CDR3 length: 13
CDR3 DNA: TGTGCCACCAGTGATGAAAACAACCCTGAAGCTTTCTTT
CDR3 protein: CATSDENNPEAFF

J gene: TRBJ2-2
V gene: TRBV19
D gene: TRBD2
clone size: -
CDR3 length: 15
CDR3 DNA: TGTGCCAGTAGAAAGAGCGGGAGTGACACCGGGGAGCTGTTTTTT
CDR3 protein: CASRKSGSDTGELFF

J gene: TRBJ1-3
V gene: TRBV5-5
D gene: -
clone size: once
CDR3 length: 15
CDR3 DNA: TGTGCCAGCAGCGCCGGCGCACAGCCCTCAAACACCATATATTTT
CDR3 protein: CASSAGAQPSNTIYF

J gene: TRBJ2-2
V gene: TRBV4-2
D gene: TRBD2
clone size: -
CDR3 length: 18
CDR3 DNA: TGTGCCAGCAGCCAATCGGGACTAGCGGGAGCCCTTATCGGGGAGCTGTTTTTT
CDR3 protein: CASSQSGLAGALIGELFF

J gene: TRBJ2-1
V gene: TRBV11-2
D gene: -
clone size: -
CDR3 length: 16
CDR3 DNA: TGTGCCAGCAGCTTAGTTGCAGGGCCAACCTACAATGAGCAGTTCTTC
CDR3 protein: CASSLVAGPTYNEQFF

J gene: TRBJ1-6
V gene: TRBV3-1/TRBV3-2
D gene: -
clone size: few
CDR3 length: 16
CDR3 DNA: TGTGCCAGCCGCCAAGCCGTTGGGGCTTTGTCCTCACCCCTCCACTTT
CDR3 protein: CASRQAVGALSSPLHF

J gene: TRBJ1-1
V gene: TRBV14
D gene: -
clone size: -
CDR3 length: 12
CDR3 DNA: TGTGCCAGCAACACAGGTATGTTCGAGGCTTTCTTT
CDR3 protein: CASNTGMFEAFF

J gene: TRBJ2-3
V gene: TRBV11-3
D gene: -
clone size: -
CDR3 length: 15
CDR3 DNA: TGTGCCAGCAGCCCTAGGAGGGGTTCCACAGATACGCAGTATTTT
CDR3 protein: CASSPRRGSTDTQYF

J gene: TRBJ2-1
V gene: TRBV6-1
D gene: -
clone size: few
CDR3 length: 16
CDR3 DNA: TGTGCCAGCAGTGATATGGTGGCAGGGAATTCGAATGAGCAGTTCTTC
CDR3 protein: CASSDMVAGNSNEQFF

J gene: TRBJ1-1
V gene: TRBV2
D gene: -
clone size: once
CDR3 length: 15
CDR3 DNA: TGTGCCAGCAGTTTCGCCCCGGCGGCGAACACTGAAGCTTTCTTT
CDR3 protein: CASSFAPAANTEAFF

J gene: TRBJ2-1
V gene: TRBV25-1
D gene: TRBD1
clone size: -
CDR3 length: 16
CDR3 DNA: TGTGCCAGCAGTGATCCCGGGCGGACAGGGGTCGATGAGCAGTTCTTC
CDR3 protein: CASSDPGRTGVDEQFF

J gene: TRBJ1-5
V gene: TRBV5-4
D gene: -
clone size: -
CDR3 length: 14
CDR3 DNA: TGTGCCAGCAGCGTGGCGCCGAGTGATCAGCCCCAGCATTTT
CDR3 protein: CASSVAPSDQPQHF

J gene: TRBJ2-5
V gene: TRBV20-1
D gene: -
clone size: once
CDR3 length: 10
CDR3 DNA: TGCAGTGCTTACTACGAGACCCAGTACTTC
CDR3 protein: CSAYYETQYF

J gene: TRBJ2-1
V gene: TRBV19
D gene: TRBD1
clone size: -
CDR3 length: 14
CDR3 DNA: TGTGCCAGTAGTATTCACAGGGGAAGGACTGAGCAGTTCTTC
CDR3 protein: CASSIHRGRTEQFF

J gene: TRBJ1-1
V gene: TRBV5-1
D gene: -
clone size: -
CDR3 length: 15
CDR3 DNA: TGTGCCAGCAGCTTGGGGGCCGGGGTGAACACTGAAGCTTTCTTT
CDR3 protein: CASSLGAGVNTEAFF

J gene: TRBJ1-5
V gene: TRBV2
D gene: -
clone size: -
CDR3 length: 15
CDR3 DNA: TGTGCCAGCAGTGCCTCGGCAGGGGGCAATCAGCCCCAGCATTTT
CDR3 protein: CASSASAGGNQPQHF

J gene: TRBJ2-4
V gene: TRBV9
D gene: TRBD2
clone size: -
CDR3 length: 15
CDR3 DNA: TGTGCCAGCAGCGTAGAATCGGGGGGATTAAACATTCAGTACTTC
CDR3 protein: CASSVESGGLNIQYF

J gene: TRBJ1-6
V gene: TRBV28
D gene: TRBD1
clone size: few
CDR3 length: 14
CDR3 DNA: TGTGCCAGCAGCACCGGGACAGGGACTTCACCCCTCCACTTT
CDR3 protein: CASSTGTGTSPLHF

J gene: TRBJ1-1
V gene: TRBV7-9
D gene: -
clone size: -
CDR3 length: 14
CDR3 DNA: TGTGCCAGCAGCCCCGGCGGGAGAATCACTGAAGCTTTCTTT
CDR3 protein: CASSPGGRITEAFF

J gene: TRBJ1-3
V gene: TRBV5-5
D gene: -
clone size: -
CDR3 length: 17
CDR3 DNA: TGTGCCAGCAGCTTGGGCGGGGCTCTGTTCACTGGAAACACCATATATTTT
CDR3 protein: CASSLGGALFTGNTIYF

J gene: TRBJ1-2
V gene: TRBV20-1
D gene: -
clone size: -
CDR3 length: 11
CDR3 DNA: TGCAGTCTCGAGCGCGGCTATGGCTACACCTTC
CDR3 protein: CSLERGYGYTF

J gene: TRBJ1-4
V gene: TRBV9
D gene: -
clone size: -
CDR3 length: 14
CDR3 DNA: TGTGCCAGCAGCGTAGCAGGGGAAGAAGGAAAACTGTTTTTT
CDR3 protein: CASSVAGEEGKLFF

J gene: TRBJ2-4
V gene: TRBV5-6
D gene: -
clone size: few
CDR3 length: 14
CDR3 DNA: TGTGCCAGCAGCTTGCGGTTTTCCAAAAACATTCAGTACTTC
CDR3 protein: CASSLRFSKNIQYF

J gene: TRBJ1-4
V gene: TRBV9
D gene: -
clone size: -
CDR3 length: 15
CDR3 DNA: TGTGCCAGCAGTCTTGGGGGGGGCACTAATGAAAAACTGTTTTTT
CDR3 protein: CASSLGGGTNEKLFF

J gene: TRBJ2-2
V gene: TRBV7-9
D gene: -
clone size: once
CDR3 length: 16
CDR3 DNA: TGTGCCAGCAGCTCGCGAGACGGGGGTTACACCGGGGAGCTGTTTTTT
CDR3 protein: CASSSRDGGYTGELFF

J gene: TRBJ1-5
V gene: TRBV2
D gene: -
clone size: -
CDR3 length: 16
CDR3 DNA: TGTGCCAGCAGTGAACTGATGGGGGCGCGTGATCAGCCCCAGCATTTT
CDR3 protein: CASSELMGARDQPQHF

J gene: TRBJ1-5
V gene: TRBV5-6
D gene: -
clone size: once
CDR3 length: 14
CDR3 DNA: TGTGCCAGCACTCGAAGGGGCGCGAATCAGCCCCAGCATTTT
CDR3 protein: CASTRRGANQPQHF

J gene: TRBJ1-6
V gene: TRBV29-1
D gene: TRBD1
clone size: -
CDR3 length: 15
CDR3 DNA: TGCAGCGCCGCGATGACAGGGGGCCAGGATTCACCCCTCCACTTT
CDR3 protein: CSAAMTGGQDSPLHF

J gene: TRBJ1-6
V gene: TRBV5-1
D gene: -
clone size: -
CDR3 length: 16
CDR3 DNA: TGCGCCAGCAGCTTATCAGGGATCTCCTATAATTCACCCCTCCACTTT
CDR3 protein: CASSLSGISYNSPLHF

J gene: TRBJ1-3
V gene: TRBV18
D gene: -
clone size: few
CDR3 length: 17
CDR3 DNA: TGTGCCAGCTCACCCAGGGAAAGACGGACCTCTGGAAACACCATATATTTT
CDR3 protein: CASSPRERRTSGNTIYF

J gene: TRBJ2-5
V gene: TRBV20-1
D gene: TRBD2
clone size: -
CDR3 length: 18
CDR3 DNA: TGCAGTGCTAGTTCGACTAGCGGGAGGAGGATAAGAGGGGAGACCCAGTACTTC
CDR3 protein: CSASSTSGRRIRGETQYF

J gene: TRBJ2-3
V gene: TRBV7-6
D gene: TRBD1
clone size: few
CDR3 length: 15
CDR3 DNA: TGTGCCAGCACCCGGGGGACAGGGGAAACAGATACGCAGTATTTT
CDR3 protein: CASTRGTGETDTQYF

J gene: TRBJ2-2
V gene: TRBV6-5
D gene: -
clone size: -
CDR3 length: 15
CDR3 DNA: TGTGCCAGCAGCCCATTGCACAGGGAGGGGGGGGAGCTGTTTTTT
CDR3 protein: CASSPLHREGGELFF

J gene: TRBJ2-6
V gene: TRBV18
D gene: TRBD2
clone size: few
CDR3 length: 18
CDR3 DNA: TGTGCCAGCTCACCGGGACTAGCGGGAGTGAGTGGGGCCAACGTCCTGACTTTC
CDR3 protein: CASSPGLAGVSGANVLTF

J gene: TRBJ1-1
V gene: TRBV19
D gene: -
clone size: -
CDR3 length: 13
CDR3 DNA: TGTGCCAGTAGTATGCAGGTCGGCACTGAAGCTTTCTTT
CDR3 protein: CASSMQVGTEAFF

J gene: TRBJ1-4
V gene: TRBV5-1
D gene: -
clone size: -
CDR3 length: 14
CDR3 DNA: TGCGCCAGCAGCTTGGAGGGGAATAATGAAAAACTGTTTTTT
CDR3 protein: CASSLEGNNEKLFF

J gene: TRBJ2-5
V gene: TRBV23-1
D gene: -
clone size: -
CDR3 length: 16
CDR3 DNA: TGCGCCAGCAGTCAAAAGGGGGGGGGCCGAGGAGAGACCCAGTACTTC
CDR3 protein: CASSQKGGGRGETQYF

J gene: TRBJ1-6
V gene: TRBV4-2
D gene: -
clone size: -
CDR3 length: 14
CDR3 DNA: TGTGCCAGCAGCCAAGGACAGGCCAATTCACCCCTCCACTTT
CDR3 protein: CASSQGQANSPLHF

J gene: TRBJ2-1
V gene: TRBV18
D gene: TRBD2
clone size: once
CDR3 length: 16
CDR3 DNA: TGTGCCAGCTCACCAAAACTAGCGGCCCAGCTCGATGAGCAGTTCTTC
CDR3 protein: CASSPKLAAQLDEQFF

J gene: TRBJ2-2
V gene: TRBV7-3
D gene: TRBD2
clone size: -
CDR3 length: 18
CDR3 DNA: TGTGCCAGCAGCCCACGACTAGCGGGAGGGCCAGGTACCGGGGAGCTGTTTTTT
CDR3 protein: CASSPRLAGGPGTGELFF

J gene: TRBJ1-4
V gene: TRBV28
D gene: TRBD1
clone size: -
CDR3 length: 15
CDR3 DNA: TGTGCCAGCAGTTTTTCCGGGACAGGGAATGAAAAACTGTTTTTT
CDR3 protein: CASSFSGTGNEKLFF